The clone carrying this TCR beta chain was seen a single time. Its target is not known. RNA was isolated and reverse transcribed to cDNA, the sequencing template. TCRdb's copy holds only in-frame clones and misses some; the assay was immunoSEQ multiplex PCR. The table lists 50,000 to 65,000 clones, around 42% of them singletons. The sample is drawn from a study of CD8+ T cells in alopecia areata. The junction had 8 bases not matched to a gene; V was cut back by 7 bases and J by 4 bases. Germline V CDR1 and CDR2: SEHNR, FQNEAQ (reference sequence). The CDR3 length is 14 residues. General study findings and limits: Compared with normal scalp, lesional scalp had higher clonality and more expanded CD8+ clones.

As to treatment: oral pan-JAK inhibitor, 5-10 mg twice daily. The sample in question was CD8+ T cells sorted from blood, obtained between weeks 36 and 40, from a patient treated with tofacitinib. This receptor was taken from a human donor with alopecia areata. This chain connects TRBV7-9 to TRBJ1-2; 8 bases match TRBD1. The CDR3 DNA is TGTGCCAGCACCAGACAGGGGAACCTCTATGGCTACACCTTC. It is translated as CASTRQGNLYGYTF.